Shown below are 23 T cell receptor beta chains from a single sample sequenced in a study of control samples from healthy donors and cancer patients (dated by TCRdb to about 2020). Library creation used the immunoSEQ multiplex PCR assay. In its TCRdb copy, this immuneACCESS table keeps in-frame sequences only and misses some clones. Where compared with another copy, unresolved V genes explain less than half of these, and the others have no known cause. In all, the sample holds around 130,000 clones, and 80% to 95% of those were seen once. The top ten hold roughly 8.8% of the sample. The sequenced sample consisted of blood. Receptors originate from a man aged 18 to 29 in good health.

The CDR3 DNA is TGTGCCAGTAGTATTACCCGGGGCAGTACCTTGAACTATGGCTACACCTTC. This encodes CASSITRGSTLNYGYTF. This chain uses TRBV19 with TRBJ1-2; D is perhaps TRBD1 (5 bases). The V gene's germline CDR1 is LNHDA and CDR2 SQIVND (reference sequence). Trimming stripped 3 bases from V and 2 bases from J, with 19 bases between. The CDR3 is made up of 17 amino acids.

This rearrangement joins TRBV4-2 to TRBJ2-5, with D possibly being TRBD2 (6 bases). The CDR3 is made up of 19 amino acids. Germline CDR1 and CDR2: LGHNA and YNFKEQ. V lost 3 bases to trimming and J lost 4 bases, with 27 bases between them. This CDR3 reads CASSQGPGLRGSPGETQYF. The DNA for the CDR3 is TGTGCCAGCAGCCAGGGGCCGGGACTCCGGGGAAGTCCTGGAGAGACCCAGTACTTC.

V is TRBV11-2 and J is TRBJ1-1; D is ambiguous. V lost 6 bases to trimming and J lost 5 bases, with 10 bases between them. CDR3 length: 12 amino acids. CDR1 and CDR2 (germline): SGHAT, FQNNGV. The CDR3 region has the DNA TGTGCCAGCAGACGACCGGGGACTGAAGCTTTCTTT. It translates to CASRRPGTEAFF.

The chain recombines TRBV6-1 with TRBJ1-4, with 7 positions matching TRBD1. Per germline, CDR1 MNHNS and CDR2 SASEGT. Trimming cost V 4 bases and J 4 bases; bases outside gene matches: 9. The CDR3 consists of 16 residues. The chain's CDR3 is CASSGRQGFINEKLFF. CDR3 in DNA: TGTGCCAGCAGTGGGAGACAGGGTTTCATTAATGAAAAACTGTTTTTT.

The chain carries TRBV29-1 and TRBJ2-7, with D possibly TRBD1 on 6 matching bases. Trimming stripped 0 bases from V and 6 bases from J, with 6 bases between. Looked up from germline, CDR1 is SQVTM and CDR2 is ANQGSEA. The CDR3 is 11 residues long. The CDR3 loop is CSVEEGGEQYF. CDR3 sequence (DNA): TGCAGCGTTGAAGAAGGGGGCGAGCAGTACTTC.

The V and J genes are TRBV27 and TRBJ1-5, with D hard to call. Per the germline V gene, CDR1 is MNHEY and CDR2 is SMNVEV (reference sequence). This CDR3 spans 14 amino acids. Trimming pared 0 bases from V and 7 bases from J, leaving 10 bases between. As DNA, the CDR3 is TGTGCCAGCAGTTTATCGACGGGATGGCAGCCCCAGCATTTT. This codes for CASSLSTGWQPQHF.

Only one count was recorded for this clone. Other nucleotide sequences from this sample produce the same CDR3. The V gene is TRBV10-3, the J gene TRBJ2-5; 7 bases fit TRBD2. The CDR3 totals 13 residues. With 0 bases clipped from V and 5 bases from J, the junction kept 0 bases outside the gene matches. Germline V gene lookup returns CDR1 ENHRY and CDR2 SYGVKD. As DNA, the CDR3 is TGTGCCATCAGTGAGTCCGGGAGGGAGACCCAGTACTTC. As protein: CAISESGRETQYF.

The chain is built from TRBV7-9 and TRBJ1-6, with D hard to call. Germline V gene lookup returns CDR1 SEHNR and CDR2 FQNEAQ (reference sequence). The CDR3 covers 12 residues. V was trimmed by 1 base and J by 10 bases, leaving 5 bases between them. The CDR3: CASSLEGSPLHF. CDR3 nucleotides: TGTGCCAGCAGCTTAGAGGGATCACCCCTCCACTTT.

This chain uses TRBV20-1 with TRBJ1-2; D may be TRBD1 (5 bases). The germline V gene has CDR1 DFQATT and CDR2 SNEGSKA (reference sequence). V lost 4 bases and J lost 7, with 10 bases in between. The CDR3 covers 11 residues. Here the CDR3 DNA reads TGCAGTGCTATCCGGGACGGTGGCTACACCTTC. This translates into CSAIRDGGYTF.

The rearrangement links TRBV27 to TRBJ2-2; D is undetermined. V lost 2 bases, J lost 3 bases, and 19 bases lay in between. The germline gives CDR1 MNHEY, CDR2 SMNVEV (reference sequence). This CDR3 has 18 amino acids. The CDR3 sequence is CASSLTTYLSHDTGELFF. For the CDR3, the DNA is TGTGCCAGCAGTTTAACCACCTATTTATCACACGACACCGGGGAGCTGTTTTTT.

V gene TRBV27 combines with J gene TRBJ1-4; tentatively, D is TRBD1 (5 bases). V was cut by 2 bases and J by 5 bases, with 12 bases left in between. CDR3 size: 15 residues. Germline V gives CDR1 MNHEY, CDR2 SMNVEV (reference sequence). As DNA, the CDR3 is TGTGCCAGCAGTTTAGCTGGGGGGATAAATGAAAAACTGTTTTTT. This sequence encodes CASSLAGGINEKLFF. Full variable domain (rest looked up from reference TRBV27 and TRBJ1-4): EAQVTQNPRYLITVTGKKLTVTCSQNMNHEYMSWYRQDPGLGLRQIYYSMNVEVTDKGDVPEGYKVSRKEKRNFPLILESPSPNQTSLYFCASSLAGGINEKLFFGSGTQLSVL.

This clone was counted once. This sequence joins TRBV15 and TRBJ2-7, with 11 bases fitting TRBD2. The CDR3 consists of 13 residues. Germline CDR1 reads LNHNV; CDR2 reads YYDKDF (reference sequence). After removal of 6 bases from V and 4 bases from J, the junction contained 2 bases not matched to a gene. CDR3 in amino acids: CATRLAGEYEQYF. CDR3 in DNA: TGTGCCACCAGACTAGCGGGGGAATACGAGCAGTACTTC.

V usage is TRBV19 and J usage is TRBJ1-5; possibly TRBD1 for D (6 bases). Germline CDR1 reads LNHDA; CDR2 reads SQIVND (reference sequence). The CDR3 length is 15 residues. V dropped 4 bases and J dropped 0 bases, with 10 bases sitting between them. The chain's CDR3 is CASSTNRVSNQPQHF. CDR3 in DNA: TGTGCCAGTAGTACAAACAGGGTTAGCAATCAGCCCCAGCATTTT. Filled out from reference TRBV19 and TRBJ1-5, the complete variable domain reads DGGITQSPKYLFRKEGQNVTLSCEQNLNHDAMYWYRQDPGQGLRLIYYSQIVNDFQKGDIAEGYSVSREKKESFPLTVTSAQKNPTAFYLCASSTNRVSNQPQHFGDGTRLSIL.

V gene TRBV5-1 combines with J gene TRBJ1-5, with 7 bases identical to TRBD1. CDR3 size: 15 residues. Per germline, CDR1 SGHRS and CDR2 YFSETQ. Unmatched junction bases numbered 4, after V lost 4 bases and J lost 0 bases. The CDR3 DNA reads as TGCGCCAGCAGCCCCACAGGGGATAGCAATCAGCCCCAGCATTTT. The encoded protein is CASSPTGDSNQPQHF.

Written as DNA, the CDR3 is TGTGCCAGCTCTCCGACCTCTTTTAATTCACCCCTCCACTTT. It yields the protein CASSPTSFNSPLHF. The V gene is TRBV18, the J gene TRBJ1-6, with unresolved D. Trimming pared 6 bases from V and 6 bases from J, leaving 12 bases between. The length of the CDR3 is 14 residues. Germline assignment: CDR1 KGHSH and CDR2 LQKENI.

This chain links TRBV3-1 (or the pseudogene TRBV3-2) with TRBJ2-1, with a tentative D call TRBD1 (5 bases). The germline gives CDR1 LGHDT, CDR2 YNNKEL (reference sequence). Trimming shortened V by 1 base and J by 6 bases, and 22 bases separated the two germline ends. This CDR3 spans 18 amino acids. The CDR3 is CASSQVRASSYTGNEQFF. Written as DNA, the CDR3 is TGTGCCAGCAGCCAAGTTAGGGCCTCCTCATATACAGGCAATGAGCAGTTCTTC.

This chain joins TRBV7-3 and TRBJ1-1; D is possibly TRBD1 (5 bases). The CDR3 sequence is 15 residues long. The V end lost 5 bases, the J end lost 5 bases, and 18 bases lay between the germline ends. Germline-derived CDR1 and CDR2 are SGHTA and FQGTGA. The CDR3 nucleotides read TGTGCCAGCAGCCCAGGGAGACTCGGGGGGACTGAAGCTTTCTTT. Translation gives CASSPGRLGGTEAFF.

The CDR3 protein is CASSLSDFTDTQYF. Written as DNA, the CDR3 is TGTGCCAGCAGCTTATCGGACTTCACAGATACGCAGTATTTT. The chain employs TRBV7-9 and TRBJ2-3, with TRBD2 as a possible D gene (5 bases). CDR3 length: 14 amino acids. Trimming took off 2 bases at V and 2 bases at J, with 8 bases between the two ends. Germline V gene data show CDR1 as SEHNR and CDR2 as FQNEAQ (reference sequence). Full variable domain (rest looked up from reference TRBV7-9 and TRBJ2-3): DTGVSQNPRHKITKRGQNVTFRCDPISEHNRLYWYRQTLGQGPEFLTYFQNEAQLEKSRLLSDRFSAERPKGSFSTLEIQRTEQGDSAMYLCASSLSDFTDTQYFGPGTRLTVL.

This chain connects TRBV7-2 to TRBJ2-5; D may correspond to TRBD1 or TRBD2 (5 bases each). The V end lost 2 bases, the J end lost 0 bases, and 13 bases lay between the germline ends. CDR3 length: 16 residues. Looked up from germline, CDR1 is SGHTA and CDR2 is FQGNSA. This chain's CDR3 is CASSLSVWGNQETQYF. In DNA form, the CDR3 reads TGTGCCAGCAGCTTATCGGTTTGGGGGAACCAAGAGACCCAGTACTTC.

The chain combines TRBV19 with TRBJ2-7; D unclear. The CDR3 spans 14 residues. Germline V gene lookup returns CDR1 LNHDA and CDR2 SQIVND (reference sequence). V gave up 3 bases and J gave up 2 bases, with 11 bases separating them. The CDR3 DNA reads TGTGCCAGTAGTATTTTTTCAGGACCCTACGAGCAGTACTTC. Its translation is CASSIFSGPYEQYF. Variable domain in full (rest from reference TRBV19 and TRBJ2-7): DGGITQSPKYLFRKEGQNVTLSCEQNLNHDAMYWYRQDPGQGLRLIYYSQIVNDFQKGDIAEGYSVSREKKESFPLTVTSAQKNPTAFYLCASSIFSGPYEQYFGPGTRLTVT.

This chain connects TRBV15 to TRBJ1-6, with D possibly being TRBD1 (6 bases). Trimming removed 5 bases at V and 6 bases at J, with 11 bases between. Germline CDR1 LNHNV, CDR2 YYDKDF (reference sequence). This CDR3 has 14 amino acids. The CDR3 here is CATSSYRANSPLHF. CDR3 DNA sequence: TGTGCCACCAGCTCTTACAGGGCTAATTCACCCCTCCACTTT. Full variable domain (missing parts from reference TRBV15 and TRBJ1-6): DAMVIQNPRYQVTQFGKPVTLSCSQTLNHNVMYWYQQKSSQAPKLLFHYYDKDFNNEADTPDNFQSRRPNTSFCFLDIRSPGLGDTAMYLCATSSYRANSPLHFGNGTRLTVT.

This clone was seen once. V and J are TRBV19 and TRBJ2-5; D ambiguous. The ends were cut back, 0 bases at V and 5 bases at J, with 7 bases in the middle. Germline CDR1 reads LNHDA; CDR2 reads SQIVND (reference sequence). The CDR3 loop spans 13 amino acids. The CDR3 bases are TGTGCCAGTAGTATAGAGCCGTGGGAGACCCAGTACTTC. Protein product: CASSIEPWETQYF.

The V and J genes are TRBV2 and TRBJ1-4; 8 nucleotides agree with TRBD1. CDR3 length: 16 amino acids. Unmatched junction bases numbered 6, after V lost 4 bases and J lost 2 bases. Germline CDR1 reads SNHLY; CDR2 reads FYNNEI. The CDR3 sequence is CASSGAWTGTNEKLFF. CDR3 sequence (DNA): TGTGCCAGCAGTGGGGCATGGACAGGGACTAATGAAAAACTGTTTTTT.